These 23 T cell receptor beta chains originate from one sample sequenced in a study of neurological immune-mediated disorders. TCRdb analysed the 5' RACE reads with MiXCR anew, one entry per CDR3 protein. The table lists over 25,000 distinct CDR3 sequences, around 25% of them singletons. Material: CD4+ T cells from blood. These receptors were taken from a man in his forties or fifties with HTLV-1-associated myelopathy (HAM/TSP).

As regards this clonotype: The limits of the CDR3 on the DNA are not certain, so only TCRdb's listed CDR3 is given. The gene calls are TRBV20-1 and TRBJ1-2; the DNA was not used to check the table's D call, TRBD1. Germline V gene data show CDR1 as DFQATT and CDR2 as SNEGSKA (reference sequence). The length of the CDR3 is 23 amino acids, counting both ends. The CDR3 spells CSASLSADEQFFGPGTLGYGYTF.

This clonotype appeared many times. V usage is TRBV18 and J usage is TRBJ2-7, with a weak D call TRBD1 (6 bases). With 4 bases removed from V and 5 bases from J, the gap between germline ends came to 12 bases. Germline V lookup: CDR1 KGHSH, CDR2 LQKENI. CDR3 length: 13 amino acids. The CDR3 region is CASSLGGPNEQYF. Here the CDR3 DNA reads TGTGCCAGCTCACTAGGGGGTCCTAACGAGCAGTACTTC.

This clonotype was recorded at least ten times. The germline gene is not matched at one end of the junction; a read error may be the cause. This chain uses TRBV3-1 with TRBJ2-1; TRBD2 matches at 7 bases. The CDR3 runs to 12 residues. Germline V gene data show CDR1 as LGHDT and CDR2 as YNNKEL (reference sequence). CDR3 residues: CASRTGGGGTLF. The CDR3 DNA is TGTGCCAGCCGAACGGGGGGAGGAGGGACGCTCTTC.

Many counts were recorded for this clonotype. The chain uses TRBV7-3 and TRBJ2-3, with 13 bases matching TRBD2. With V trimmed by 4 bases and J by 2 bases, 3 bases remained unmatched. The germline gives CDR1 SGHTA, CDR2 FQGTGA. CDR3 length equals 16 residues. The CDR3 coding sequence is TGTGCCAGCAGCTCCGGGACTAGCGGGGACACAGATACGCAGTATTTT. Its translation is CASSSGTSGDTDTQYF.

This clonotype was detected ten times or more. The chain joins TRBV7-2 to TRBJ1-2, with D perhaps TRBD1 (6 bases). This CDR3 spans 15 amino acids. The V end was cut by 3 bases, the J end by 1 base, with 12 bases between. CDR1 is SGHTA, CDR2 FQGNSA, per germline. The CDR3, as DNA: TGTGCCAGCAGCTTCAGGGGTTCCCTTAACTATGGCTACACCTTC. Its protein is CASSFRGSLNYGYTF.

CDR3 residues: CATRTSGLYNEQFF. The DNA for the CDR3 is TGCGCCACCCGGACTAGCGGTCTCTACAATGAGCAGTTCTTC. The rearrangement uses TRBV5-1 and TRBJ2-1; 10 bases line up with TRBD2. Trimming cost V 9 bases and J 3 bases; bases outside gene matches: 6. The CDR3 runs 14 residues. Germline V gene lookup returns CDR1 SGHRS and CDR2 YFSETQ.

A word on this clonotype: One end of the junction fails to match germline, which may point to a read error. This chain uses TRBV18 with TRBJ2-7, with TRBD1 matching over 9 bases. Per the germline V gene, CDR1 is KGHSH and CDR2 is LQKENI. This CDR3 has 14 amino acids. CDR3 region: CVSSLGTGTREQYF. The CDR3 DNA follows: TGTGTCAGCTCACTAGGGACAGGGACCCGGGAGCAGTACTTC.

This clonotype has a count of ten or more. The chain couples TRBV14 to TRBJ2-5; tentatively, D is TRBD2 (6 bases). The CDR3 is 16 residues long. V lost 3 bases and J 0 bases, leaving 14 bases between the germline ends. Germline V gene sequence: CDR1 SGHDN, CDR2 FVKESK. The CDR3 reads CASSHHMGDYQETQYF. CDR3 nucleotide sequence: TGTGCCAGCAGCCACCACATGGGGGACTACCAAGAGACCCAGTACTTC.

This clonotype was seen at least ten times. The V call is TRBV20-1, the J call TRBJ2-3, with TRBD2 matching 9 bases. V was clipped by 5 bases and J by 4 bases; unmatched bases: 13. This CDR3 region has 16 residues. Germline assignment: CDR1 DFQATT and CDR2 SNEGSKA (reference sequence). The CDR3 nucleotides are TGCAGTGCTGGTGGACTAGCGAGCTGGGTGTCAGATACGCAGTATTTT. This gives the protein CSAGGLASWVSDTQYF.

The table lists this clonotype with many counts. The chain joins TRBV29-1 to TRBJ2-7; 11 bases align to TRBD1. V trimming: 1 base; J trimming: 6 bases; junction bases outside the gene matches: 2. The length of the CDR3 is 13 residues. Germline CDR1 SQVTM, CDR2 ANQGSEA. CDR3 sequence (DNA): TGCAGCGTTGAAGCAGGGACAGGGGGCGAGCAGTACTTC. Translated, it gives CSVEAGTGGEQYF.

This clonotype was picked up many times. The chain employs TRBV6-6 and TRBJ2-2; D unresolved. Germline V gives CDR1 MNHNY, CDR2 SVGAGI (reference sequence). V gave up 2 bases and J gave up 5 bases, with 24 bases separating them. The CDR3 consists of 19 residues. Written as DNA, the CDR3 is TGTGCCAGCAGTTACCCTCAGGACCCAACTGATTTCTCGACCGGGGAGCTGTTTTTT. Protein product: CASSYPQDPTDFSTGELFF.

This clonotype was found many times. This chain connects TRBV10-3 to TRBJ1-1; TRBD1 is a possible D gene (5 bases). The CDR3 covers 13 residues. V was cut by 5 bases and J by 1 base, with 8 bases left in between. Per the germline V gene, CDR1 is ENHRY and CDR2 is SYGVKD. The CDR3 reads CAISKTENTEAFF. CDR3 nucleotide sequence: TGTGCCATCAGTAAGACAGAGAACACTGAAGCTTTCTTT.

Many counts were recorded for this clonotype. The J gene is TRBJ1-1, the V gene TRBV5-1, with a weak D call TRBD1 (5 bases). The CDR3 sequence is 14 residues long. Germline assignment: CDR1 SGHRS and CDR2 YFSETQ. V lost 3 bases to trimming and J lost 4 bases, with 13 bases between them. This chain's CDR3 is CASSSRDQGTEAFF. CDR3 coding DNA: TGCGCCAGCAGCTCCCGGGACCAGGGCACTGAAGCTTTCTTT.

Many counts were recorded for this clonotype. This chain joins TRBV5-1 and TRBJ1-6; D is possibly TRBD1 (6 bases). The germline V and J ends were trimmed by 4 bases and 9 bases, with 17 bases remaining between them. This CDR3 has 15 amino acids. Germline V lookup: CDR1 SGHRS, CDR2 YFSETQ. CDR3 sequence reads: CASSGGANPSSPLHF. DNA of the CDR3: TGCGCCAGCAGCGGGGGGGCCAACCCAAGTTCACCCCTCCACTTT.

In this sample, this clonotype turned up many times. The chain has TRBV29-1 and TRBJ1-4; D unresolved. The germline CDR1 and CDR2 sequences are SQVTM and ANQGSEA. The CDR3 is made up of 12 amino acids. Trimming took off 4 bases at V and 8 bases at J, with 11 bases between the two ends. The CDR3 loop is CSVVGYGEKLFF. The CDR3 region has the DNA TGCAGCGTTGTGGGGTATGGGGAAAAACTGTTTTTT.

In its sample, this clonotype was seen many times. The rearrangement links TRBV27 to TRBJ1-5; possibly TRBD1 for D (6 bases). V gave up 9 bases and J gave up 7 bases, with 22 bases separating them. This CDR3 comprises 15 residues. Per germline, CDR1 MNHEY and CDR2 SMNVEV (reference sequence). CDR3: CASTPAGGQKQPQHF. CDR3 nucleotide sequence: TGTGCCAGTACTCCTGCCGGGGGGCAGAAACAGCCCCAGCATTTT.

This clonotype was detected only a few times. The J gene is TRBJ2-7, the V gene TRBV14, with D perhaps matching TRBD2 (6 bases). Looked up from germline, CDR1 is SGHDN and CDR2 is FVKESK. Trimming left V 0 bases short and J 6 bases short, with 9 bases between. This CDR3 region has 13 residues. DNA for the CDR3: TGTGCCAGCAGCCAAGAAAGAGCGGGCGAGCAGTACTTC. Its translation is CASSQERAGEQYF.

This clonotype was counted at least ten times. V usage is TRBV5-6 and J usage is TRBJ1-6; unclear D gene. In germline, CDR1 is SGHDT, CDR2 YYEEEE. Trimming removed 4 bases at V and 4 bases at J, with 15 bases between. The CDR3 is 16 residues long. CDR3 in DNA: TGTGCCAGCAGCCGAGGCTCACGGCGGTATAATTCACCCCTCCACTTT. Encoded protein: CASSRGSRRYNSPLHF. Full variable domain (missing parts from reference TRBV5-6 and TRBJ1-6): DAGVTQSPTHLIKTRGQQVTLRCSPKSGHDTVSWYQQALGQGPQFIFQYYEEEERQRGNFPDRFSGHQFPNYSSELNVNALLLGDSALYLCASSRGSRRYNSPLHFGNGTRLTVT.

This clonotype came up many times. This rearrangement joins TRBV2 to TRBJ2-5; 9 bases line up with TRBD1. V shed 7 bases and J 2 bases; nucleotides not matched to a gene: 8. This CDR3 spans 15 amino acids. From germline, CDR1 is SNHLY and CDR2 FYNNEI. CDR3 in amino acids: CASKSWTGEQETQYF. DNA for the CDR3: TGTGCCAGCAAATCATGGACAGGGGAACAAGAGACCCAGTACTTC.

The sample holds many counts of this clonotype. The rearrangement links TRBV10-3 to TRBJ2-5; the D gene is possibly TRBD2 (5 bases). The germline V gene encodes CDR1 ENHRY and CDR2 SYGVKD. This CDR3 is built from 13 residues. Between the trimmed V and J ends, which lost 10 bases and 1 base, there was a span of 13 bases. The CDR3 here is CATNREVQETQYF. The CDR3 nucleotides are TGTGCCACCAACCGGGAAGTCCAAGAGACCCAGTACTTC.

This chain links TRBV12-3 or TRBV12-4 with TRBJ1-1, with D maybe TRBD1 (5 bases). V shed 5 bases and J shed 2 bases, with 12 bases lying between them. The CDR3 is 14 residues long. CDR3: CASSPGGENTEAFF. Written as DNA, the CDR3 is TGTGCCAGCAGTCCGGGGGGGGAAAACACTGAAGCTTTCTTT.

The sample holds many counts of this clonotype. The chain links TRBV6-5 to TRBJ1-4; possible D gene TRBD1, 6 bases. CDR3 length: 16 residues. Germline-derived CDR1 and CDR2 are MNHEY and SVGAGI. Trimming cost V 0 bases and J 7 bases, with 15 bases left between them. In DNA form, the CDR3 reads TGTGCCAGCAGTTACTCGTCCCCGGGGGCTGCTGAAAAACTGTTTTTT. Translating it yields CASSYSSPGAAEKLFF.

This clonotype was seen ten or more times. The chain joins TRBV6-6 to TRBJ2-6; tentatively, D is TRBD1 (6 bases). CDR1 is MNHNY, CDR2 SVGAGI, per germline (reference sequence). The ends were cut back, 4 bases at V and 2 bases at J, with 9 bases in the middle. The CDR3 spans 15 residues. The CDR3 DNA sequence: TGTGCCAGCAGTTCACAGGGTGCTGGGGCCAACGTCCTGACTTTC. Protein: CASSSQGAGANVLTF.